A selection of T cell receptor beta chains follows, all from one sample in a study of memory CD8 T cells in hepatitis C reinfection. Sequencing used immunoSEQ multiplex PCR; TCRdb keeps in-frame clones, though not all of them. Of over 50,000 clones listed, over 85% are singletons. What was sequenced was naive CD8+ T cells sorted from blood. The receptor source for this set is a man younger than 35 with hepatitis C virus infection. Both conserved end residues are part of each CDR3. The order of the fields is D gene, clone size, V gene, CDR3 length, J gene, CDR3 protein, CDR3 DNA. D genes are given only for firm matches. Some rows mark clone size as missing; the rest say once, few, many or name a class of expanded clone.

>TRBD2|-|TRBV7-9|19|TRBJ2-6
CASSLGTRGTSSGANVLTF
TGTGCCAGCAGCCTTGGGACTAGGGGCACCTCTTCTGGGGCCAACGTCCTGACTTTC
>TRBD2|-|TRBV7-9|18|TRBJ2-1
CASSPGLAGGPGGNEQFF
TGTGCCAGCAGCCCAGGACTAGCGGGAGGGCCTGGGGGGAATGAGCAGTTCTTC
>TRBD1|-|TRBV27|18|TRBJ2-6
CASSSTTGGLSGANVLTF
TGTGCCAGCAGTTCGACTACAGGGGGCCTCTCTGGGGCCAACGTCCTGACTTTC
>-|-|TRBV7-9|16|TRBJ1-5
CATEETGSHSNQPQHF
TGTGCCACCGAGGAAACGGGGTCCCATAGCAATCAGCCCCAGCATTTT
>-|-|TRBV27|14|TRBJ2-5
CASSFAGSGETQYF
TGTGCCAGCAGTTTCGCAGGGTCAGGGGAGACCCAGTACTTC
>TRBD1|-|TRBV6-5|15|TRBJ2-5
CASSLRQGAGETQYF
TGTGCCAGCAGTCTGCGACAGGGGGCAGGAGAGACCCAGTACTTC
>TRBD2|-|TRBV19|16|TRBJ2-2
CASSMPGLARTGELFF
TGTGCCAGTAGTATGCCGGGACTAGCGAGAACCGGGGAGCTGTTTTTT
>-|-|TRBV7-9|15|TRBJ2-1
CASSTSPGSYNEQFF
TGTGCCAGCAGCACATCGCCGGGGTCTTACAATGAGCAGTTCTTC
>-|-|TRBV7-3|13|TRBJ2-3
CASSSLGTDTQYF
TGTGCCAGCAGCTCCCTTGGCACAGATACGCAGTATTTT
>TRBD1|-|TRBV27|13|TRBJ2-2
CASGTANTGELFF
TGTGCCAGCGGGACAGCGAACACCGGGGAGCTGTTTTTT
>TRBD1|-|TRBV15|14|TRBJ2-7
CATSPSQGWDEQYF
TGTGCCACCAGCCCATCACAGGGGTGGGACGAGCAGTACTTC
>-|-|TRBV7-9|17|TRBJ2-3
CASSPLAGQPGADTQYF
TGTGCCAGCAGCCCCCTGGCGGGACAGCCGGGCGCAGATACGCAGTATTTT
>TRBD2|-|TRBV30|16|TRBJ2-3
CAWSPGTSGGLDTQYF
TGTGCCTGGAGCCCCGGGACTAGCGGGGGGTTAGATACGCAGTATTTT
>-|-|TRBV29-1|11|TRBJ1-1
CSAAGAGVAFF
TGCAGCGCCGCCGGGGCAGGGGTAGCTTTCTTT
>TRBD1|few|TRBV4-1|16|TRBJ1-1
CASSPRTGKGDTEAFF
TGCGCCAGCAGTCCGAGGACAGGGAAGGGAGACACTGAAGCTTTCTTT
>-|few|TRBV5-1|15|TRBJ1-1
CASSFSAGVNTEAFF
TGCGCCAGCAGCTTCTCCGCAGGGGTGAACACTGAAGCTTTCTTT
>-|-|TRBV6-5|11|TRBJ1-1
CASTGWAEAFF
TGTGCCAGCACAGGGTGGGCTGAAGCTTTCTTT
>-|-|TRBV4-1|15|TRBJ2-1
CASSQENYPGDEQFF
TGCGCCAGCAGCCAAGAGAACTACCCGGGGGATGAGCAGTTCTTC
>-|-|TRBV5-4|13|TRBJ2-3
CASTGAHTDTQYF
TGTGCCAGCACGGGAGCACACACAGATACGCAGTATTTT
>TRBD2|-|TRBV6-5|15|TRBJ2-5
CASSYSLAGGATQYF
TGTGCCAGCAGTTACTCCCTAGCGGGAGGGGCGACCCAGTACTTC
>-|-|TRBV30|14|TRBJ2-1
CACPQGGLSNEQFF
TGTGCCTGCCCCCAGGGGGGCTTGAGCAATGAGCAGTTCTTC
>-|-|TRBV7-2|14|TRBJ2-1
CASSLIAPYNEQFF
TGTGCCAGCAGCTTAATAGCGCCCTACAATGAGCAGTTCTTC
>TRBD1|-|TRBV19|16|TRBJ2-2
CASSIGGQGGTGELFF
TGTGCCAGTAGTATAGGGGGACAGGGAGGAACCGGGGAGCTGTTTTTT
>TRBD2|-|TRBV7-9|16|TRBJ2-3
CASSSSGLASTDTQYF
TGTGCCAGCAGCTCCTCGGGACTAGCTTCCACAGATACGCAGTATTTT
>TRBD1|-|TRBV4-1|15|TRBJ2-1
CASSLGQGYANEQFF
TGCGCCAGCAGCCTCGGACAGGGGTACGCCAATGAGCAGTTCTTC
>-|once|TRBV30|15|TRBJ2-5
CAWSFGLDRQETQYF
TGTGCCTGGAGTTTTGGGCTGGACAGACAAGAGACCCAGTACTTC
>TRBD1|-|TRBV27|16|TRBJ2-7
CASNLEGQGRSYEQYF
TGTGCCAGCAACCTGGAGGGACAGGGGCGATCCTACGAGCAGTACTTC
>-|-|TRBV6-5|13|TRBJ2-1
CASGTIGGPEQFF
TGTGCCAGCGGTACGATAGGAGGGCCTGAGCAGTTCTTC
>-|once|TRBV13|13|TRBJ2-2
CASSLRSSGELFF
TGTGCCAGCAGCTTACGCAGTTCAGGGGAGCTGTTTTTT
>-|-|TRBV5-4|18|TRBJ2-3
CASSSAQGGGLSTDTQYF
TGTGCCAGCAGCTCTGCCCAGGGCGGGGGCCTCAGCACAGATACGCAGTATTTT
>TRBD2|-|TRBV13|14|TRBJ2-3
CASSFSGRTDTQYF
TGTGCCAGCAGCTTTAGCGGGAGGACAGATACGCAGTATTTT
>TRBD2|-|TRBV29-1|15|TRBJ2-2
CSARLTSESTGELFF
TGCAGCGCCCGACTAACTAGCGAAAGCACCGGGGAGCTGTTTTTT
>-|-|TRBV10-2|12|TRBJ2-7
CASSAGLYEQYF
TGCGCCAGCAGTGCAGGGCTCTACGAGCAGTACTTC
>TRBD1|-|TRBV28|14|TRBJ1-2
CASSPDRANYGYTF
TGTGCCAGCAGTCCCGACAGGGCCAACTATGGCTACACCTTC
>-|-|TRBV6-1|12|TRBJ1-2
CASSEAGYGYTF
TGTGCCAGCAGTGAAGCCGGCTATGGCTACACCTTC
>TRBD1|-|TRBV11-2|15|TRBJ2-3
CASSSRDRDPDTQYF
TGTGCCAGCAGCTCCCGGGACAGGGACCCAGATACGCAGTATTTT
>TRBD1|-|TRBV6-5|14|TRBJ2-7
CAGSPRDRGHEQYF
TGTGCCGGCAGTCCCCGGGACAGGGGCCACGAGCAGTACTTC
>TRBD2|once|TRBV7-6|14|TRBJ2-1
CASSPAGGVNEQFF
TGTGCCAGCAGCCCAGCGGGAGGGGTGAATGAGCAGTTCTTC
>TRBD2|-|TRBV9|14|TRBJ2-3
CASSDGRRTDTQYF
TGTGCCAGCAGCGACGGGAGGCGCACAGATACGCAGTATTTT
>-|-|TRBV7-9|16|TRBJ2-2
CASSLAAAGRTGELFF
TGTGCCAGCAGCTTAGCGGCGGCAGGGAGGACCGGGGAGCTGTTTTTT
>TRBD1|-|TRBV19|14|TRBJ1-6
CASKGTGGDSPLHF
TGTGCCAGTAAAGGGACAGGGGGGGATTCACCCCTCCACTTT
>-|-|TRBV6-5|15|TRBJ1-4
CASRRRPATNEKLFF
TGTGCCAGCAGGCGCCGCCCTGCAACTAATGAAAAACTGTTTTTT
>TRBD1|-|TRBV29-1|15|TRBJ2-2
CSVEDPRTGTGELFF
TGCAGCGTTGAAGACCCCCGGACAGGCACCGGGGAGCTGTTTTTT
>TRBD1|-|TRBV28|16|TRBJ1-6
CASSHKPGGLNSPLHF
TGTGCCAGCAGTCATAAACCAGGGGGCTTAAATTCACCCCTCCACTTT
>TRBD2|-|TRBV19|15|TRBJ2-7
CASSPGLAGPYEQYF
TGTGCCAGTAGCCCGGGACTAGCGGGACCCTACGAGCAGTACTTC
>TRBD2|-|TRBV7-3|17|TRBJ2-5
CASSLRGRGPLLETQYF
TGTGCCAGCAGCTTACGGGGGAGGGGACCGCTACTGGAGACCCAGTACTTC